This TCR beta chain was identified in a study of neurological immune-mediated disorders. The germline CDR1 and CDR2 sequences are SGHTA and FQGNSA. There are 12 residues in the CDR3. Trimming cost V 1 base and J 13 bases, with 11 bases left between them. This clonotype was observed at least ten times. Antigen unknown. Study outcomes and limitations: HTLV-1-associated myelopathy had the most TCR clonal expansion, while multiple sclerosis had the least, a level that fell below healthy controls. The absence of any CDR3 amino acid sequence shared by expanded clones across subjects suggests that repertoires were private in all groups.

Sequencing runs each generated in excess of 170 million TCR-beta sequences derived from 15-18 subjects. TCRdb itself ran the 5' RACE reads through MiXCR, one entry per CDR3 protein. This table has approximately 48,000 distinct CDR3 sequences, approximately 11% appearing once. Time point here: longitudinal time-point 3. The TCR sequence derives from a male donor with HTLV-1-associated myelopathy (HAM/TSP). The sequencing sample was made of PBMCs. The rearrangement links TRBV7-2 to TRBJ1-5; tentative D call: TRBD1 (6 bases). CDR3 nucleotides: TGTGCCAGCAGCTTAGTAGGACAGAGACAGCATTTT. Encoded protein: CASSLVGQRQHF.